Given below is one T cell receptor (beta chain) in context. Antigen specificity is unknown. The data stem from a study of shared clonotypes between healthy human individuals. Findings and limits, study-wide: The expectation was that sequencing depth would affect clonotype sharing among donors.

Terminally differentiated effector memory CD45RA+ cells were excluded from the naive CD8 cells, which were CD45RO-negative and positively selected for CCR7. Trimming left V 5 bases short and J 4 bases short, with 14 bases between. Germline V gives CDR1 SGHNT, CDR2 YENEEA. This CDR3 contains 15 residues. The method was immunoSEQ multiplex PCR; TCRdb's version includes in-frame clones alone and lacks a portion of them. This table has 500,000 to 700,000 clones, 85% to 95% appearing once. The V and J genes are TRBV11-3 and TRBJ2-2, with D unresolved. The sequenced sample was naive CD8+ T cells sorted from blood. The sequence derives from a woman between 25 and 40 years old in good health. Here the CDR3 reads CASSLGQAPTGELFF. The DNA of the CDR3 is TGTGCCAGCAGCCTAGGGCAGGCCCCCACCGGGGAGCTGTTTTTT.